This T cell receptor (beta chain) was recorded in a study of radiation and T cells in renal cell carcinoma. The germline V gene has CDR1 GTSNPN and CDR2 SVGIG (reference sequence). This CDR3 has 13 residues. Documented treatment: treatment-naive control, cytoreductive nephrectomy. TCRdb keeps only in-frame clones here, not all; method: immunoSEQ multiplex PCR. The repertoire includes about 16,000 clones, 62% of them detected once, and 17% sits in the top ten. This clonotype was sampled from a man in his sixties with renal cell carcinoma. V is TRBV30 and J is TRBJ2-5; 8 bases are shared with TRBD1. The DNA end is more similar to TRBJ2-7, so the J call may be wrong. The sequencing used tumor tissue, collected from a patient whose treatment was nephrectomy without radiotherapy. CDR3 coding DNA: TGTGCCTGGAGCCGGGACAGGTCCTACGAGCAGTACTTC. Residues: CAWSRDRSYEQYF.